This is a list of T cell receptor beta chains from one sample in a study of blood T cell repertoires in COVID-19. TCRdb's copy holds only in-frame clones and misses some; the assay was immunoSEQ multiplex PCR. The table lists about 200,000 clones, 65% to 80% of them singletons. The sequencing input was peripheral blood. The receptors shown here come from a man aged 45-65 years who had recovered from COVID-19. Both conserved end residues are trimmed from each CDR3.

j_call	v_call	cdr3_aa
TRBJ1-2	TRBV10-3	AIRGQGLSGYT
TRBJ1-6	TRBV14	ASSHRTGTASSYNSPLH
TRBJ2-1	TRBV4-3	ASSLQREGGYNEQF
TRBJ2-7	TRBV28	ASSRGEQLGEQY
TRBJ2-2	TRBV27	ASSSTSTGELF
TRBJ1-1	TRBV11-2	ASSPYGTDVAF
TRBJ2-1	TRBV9	ASSIQGLAGGINEQF
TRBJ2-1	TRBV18	ASSPPPQGSEQF
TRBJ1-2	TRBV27	ASSGFAQVGYT
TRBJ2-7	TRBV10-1	ASSQGWDYEQY
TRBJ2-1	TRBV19	ASSIFGDSSYNEQF
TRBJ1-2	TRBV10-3	AISGGTGGSPDYGYT
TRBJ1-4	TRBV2	ASSEALGGANEKLF
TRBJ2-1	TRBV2	ASSGTKQTREQF
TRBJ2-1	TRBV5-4	ASSSSVRGQYNEQF
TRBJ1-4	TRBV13	ASSVRGQANEKLF
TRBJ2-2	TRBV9	ASSEEFPGTGELF
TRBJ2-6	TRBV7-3	ASSLRAGAGANVLT
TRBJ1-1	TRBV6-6	ASKRGDRPVFGAF
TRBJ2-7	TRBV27	ARATGKMTYEQY
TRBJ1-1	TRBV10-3	AISDGVREIAEAF
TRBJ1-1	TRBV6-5	ASSRDRTSGTEAF
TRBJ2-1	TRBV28	ASSKQTGKEQF
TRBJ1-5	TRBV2	ASRQDRGLRNQPQH
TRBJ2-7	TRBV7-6	ASSLGGQGLAYEQY
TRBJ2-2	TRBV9	ASSAPGFNTGELF
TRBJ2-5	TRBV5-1	ASSLGLAGVGETQY
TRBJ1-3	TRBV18	ASSPGQRIRSGGNTIY
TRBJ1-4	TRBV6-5	ASRAGTGAEKLF
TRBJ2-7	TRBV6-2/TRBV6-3	ASSRLAGSYEQY
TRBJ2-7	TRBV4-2	ASSQDRYEQY
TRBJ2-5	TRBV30	AWNLLGGAETQY
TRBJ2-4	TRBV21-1	ANPFRKTLAKNIQY
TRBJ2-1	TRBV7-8	ASSRGGYNEQF
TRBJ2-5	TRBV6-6	ASSNSNIRRGGAQETQY
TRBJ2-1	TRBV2	ASSDRGPTMDEQF
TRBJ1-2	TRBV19	ASSTPDRGGYGYT
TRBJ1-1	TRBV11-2	ASSTQGHTEAF
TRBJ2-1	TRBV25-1	ASSDHDRGYYNEQF
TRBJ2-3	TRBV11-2	ASSLGGGLTDTQY
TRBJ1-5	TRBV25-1	ASSESGGNNQPQH
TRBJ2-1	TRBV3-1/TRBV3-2	ASSQASGDEQF
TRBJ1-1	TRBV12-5	ASGLVLQGATNTEAF
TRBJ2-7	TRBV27	ASSSEGGGPYEQY
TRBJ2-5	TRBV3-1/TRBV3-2	ATQWGTGEETQY
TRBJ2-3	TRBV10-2	ASSESFGGADTQY
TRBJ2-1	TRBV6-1	ASSEALGSDYNEQF
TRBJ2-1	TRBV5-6	ASSSGQVYNEQF
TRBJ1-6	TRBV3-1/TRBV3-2	ASTEGQAFQPLH
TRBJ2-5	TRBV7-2	ASSLVSAEEGTQY
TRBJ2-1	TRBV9	ASSVVLGDYNEQF
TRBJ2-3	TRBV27	ASRPYGGSGRSPDTQY
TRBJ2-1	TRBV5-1	ASRRTGTSGTAPNEQF
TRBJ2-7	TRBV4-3	ASSQDRVDQGEQY
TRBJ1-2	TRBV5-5	ASSLSPRSDGYT
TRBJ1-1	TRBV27	ASSPYGGARFSSEAF
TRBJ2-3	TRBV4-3	ASSQAAGADTQY